Presented here are 9 T cell receptor beta chains from one specimen sequenced in a study of blood T cell repertoires in COVID-19. The method was immunoSEQ multiplex PCR; TCRdb's version includes in-frame clones alone and lacks a portion of them. The sample lists approximately 180,000 clones; 70% to 90% were seen once. Sequenced input: peripheral blood. These receptors all come from a man aged 35 to 55 with active or convalescent COVID-19.

This clone has just one count. The chain links TRBV6-5 to TRBJ2-3; a possible D gene is TRBD1 (6 bases). Trimming removed 7 bases at V and 1 base at J, with 12 bases between. Germline values: CDR1 MNHEY, CDR2 SVGAGI. CDR3 length: 14 residues. The CDR3 coding sequence is TGTGCCAGCACCCCGGGACAAGGCACAGATACGCAGTATTTT. It codes for CASTPGQGTDTQYF.

This clone was seen once. The rearrangement links TRBV12-5 to TRBJ1-1, with D perhaps matching TRBD1 (5 bases). V was shortened by 5 bases and J by 3 bases, with 10 bases between the two germline ends. Looked up from germline, CDR1 is LGHNT and CDR2 is FRNRAP. The CDR3 sequence is 13 residues long. The CDR3 bases are TGTGCTAGTGGTCTCGACAGTGACACTGAAGCTTTCTTT. Its translation is CASGLDSDTEAFF.

The rearrangement uses TRBV6-2 or TRBV6-3 and TRBJ1-5; D perhaps matches TRBD1 (6 bases). Trimming pared 4 bases from V and 2 bases from J, leaving 12 bases between. CDR1 is MNHEY and CDR2 is SVGEGT in the germline V gene. This CDR3 is built from 15 residues. CDR3 nucleotides: TGTGCCAGCAGTTCCTATGGGGGCCGCAATCAGCCCCAGCATTTT. It translates to CASSSYGGRNQPQHF.

The rearrangement links TRBV5-1 to TRBJ2-3; TRBD1 aligns across 7 bases. CDR1 and CDR2 from the germline V gene are SGHRS and YFSETQ. CDR3 length: 14 residues. V shed 0 bases, J shed 2 bases, and the junction held 0 bases outside the gene matches. CDR3 bases: TGCGCCAGCAGCTTGGAGGGGGCCACAGATACGCAGTATTTT. Its protein is CASSLEGATDTQYF.

The chain couples TRBV7-9 to TRBJ1-5; a possible D gene is TRBD1 (5 bases). The V end was cut by 1 base, the J end by 4 bases, with 11 bases between. The CDR3 has 15 amino acids. In germline, CDR1 is SEHNR, CDR2 FQNEAQ (reference sequence). CDR3 DNA sequence: TGTGCCAGCAGCTTAGGATCGGGGGGAAATCAGCCCCAGCATTTT. Translating it yields CASSLGSGGNQPQHF.

The chain carries TRBV11-3 and TRBJ2-1; 10 nucleotides match TRBD2. Germline-derived CDR1 and CDR2 are SGHNT and YENEEA. Germline trimming cut 1 base from V and 5 bases from J; bases unmatched to any gene: 2. The CDR3 runs to 15 residues. The CDR3 spells CASSLALAGDNEQFF. The CDR3 DNA follows: TGTGCCAGCAGCTTAGCGCTAGCGGGGGACAATGAGCAGTTCTTC.

The chain couples TRBV6-5 to TRBJ2-3; D is perhaps TRBD2 (7 bases). The CDR3 loop spans 15 amino acids. V was trimmed by 5 bases and J by 2 bases, leaving 14 bases between them. Germline-derived CDR1 and CDR2 are MNHEY and SVGAGI. The chain's CDR3 is CASSPTGGLTDTQYF. As DNA, the CDR3 is TGTGCCAGCAGTCCGACGGGGGGCCTCACAGATACGCAGTATTTT.

The rearrangement joins TRBV11-2 to TRBJ2-5; D might be TRBD2 (6 bases). Per germline, CDR1 SGHAT and CDR2 FQNNGV. V dropped 3 bases and J dropped 2 bases, with 10 bases sitting between them. CDR3 length: 14 amino acids. CDR3 loop: CASSFSRGQETQYF. Here the CDR3 DNA reads TGTGCCAGCAGCTTCTCACGGGGGCAAGAGACCCAGTACTTC.

The chain joins TRBV28 to TRBJ2-7; D is perhaps TRBD1 (6 bases). The CDR3 covers 14 residues. The V end was cut by 6 bases, the J end by 2 bases, with 14 bases between. Germline V gene lookup returns CDR1 MDHEN and CDR2 SYDVKM. The CDR3 loop is CASRRTEKAYEQYF. As DNA, the CDR3 is TGTGCCAGCAGAAGGACAGAAAAAGCCTACGAGCAGTACTTC.